The 26 T cell receptor beta chains presented below share a single source sample, sequenced in a study of blood T cell repertoires in COVID-19. This table comes from immunoSEQ multiplex PCR, and its TCRdb copy is limited to in-frame clones, with some not included. Here the sample spans around 700,000 clones, 70% to 90% being singletons. The sample taken for sequencing was peripheral blood. These receptors came from a woman between 18 and 29 years old with acute or convalescent COVID-19.

The chain employs TRBV27 and TRBJ2-3, with 11 nucleotides matching TRBD2. The V and J ends lost 7 bases and 2 bases, in that order; junction bases with no gene match: 8. Per the germline V gene, CDR1 is MNHEY and CDR2 is SMNVEV (reference sequence). The CDR3 has 16 residues. CDR3 amino acids: CASIPSGGILTDTQYF. CDR3 in DNA: TGTGCCAGCATTCCTAGCGGGGGGATTCTCACAGATACGCAGTATTTT.

This sequence joins TRBV20-1 and TRBJ2-7; tentative D call: TRBD2 (6 bases). In germline, CDR1 is DFQATT, CDR2 SNEGSKA (reference sequence). The V gene lost 6 bases and the J gene lost 5 bases, with 11 bases spanning the gap. The CDR3 is 11 amino acids. This CDR3 reads CSAIGGNEQYF. In DNA, the CDR3 is TGCAGTGCAATAGGAGGGAACGAGCAGTACTTC.

The chain uses TRBV5-1 and TRBJ2-7; no definite D call. Germline V gene sequence: CDR1 SGHRS, CDR2 YFSETQ. The CDR3 runs to 11 residues. Trimming cost V 1 base and J 7 bases, with 6 bases left between them. The CDR3 DNA reads as TGCGCCAGCAGCTTGTCCGGGGAGCAGTACTTC. It specifies CASSLSGEQYF.

As regards this clone: Other DNA sequences of this sample code for an identical CDR3. CDR3 DNA: TGCAGTGCTGGCACAGGGGATGGCTACACCTTC. Translation gives CSAGTGDGYTF. The chain links TRBV20-1 to TRBJ1-2, with TRBD1 identical over 7 bases. Unmatched junction bases numbered 3, after V lost 5 bases and J lost 6 bases. The CDR3 is made up of 11 amino acids. The germline gives CDR1 DFQATT, CDR2 SNEGSKA (reference sequence).

V and J are TRBV12-3 or TRBV12-4 and TRBJ1-2; a possible D gene is TRBD1 (5 bases). The V end lost 3 bases, the J end lost 5 bases, and 10 bases lay between the germline ends. This CDR3 region has 13 residues. CDR3 in DNA: TGTGCCAGCAGTTTCCAGGGTGGGTATGGCTACACCTTC. Its translation: CASSFQGGYGYTF.

This clone was seen only a few times. The rearrangement links TRBV19 to TRBJ2-3; TRBD1 matches at 12 bases. The CDR3 has 16 residues. Germline V CDR1 and CDR2: LNHDA, SQIVND (reference sequence). The ends lost 6 bases at V and 6 bases at J; junction bases unmatched: 10. The DNA of the CDR3 is TGTGCCAGTAGCAACAACCGGGACAGGGGGCGGGATACGCAGTATTTT. Its protein is CASSNNRDRGRDTQYF.

V is TRBV6-2 or TRBV6-3 and J is TRBJ1-1; a possible D gene is TRBD1 (6 bases). V lost 2 bases, J lost 1 base, and 11 bases lay in between. Germline V gives CDR1 MNHEY, CDR2 SVGEGT. The CDR3 runs 15 residues. DNA of the CDR3: TGTGCCAGCAGTTACCGGGGGGCCTGGAACACTGAAGCTTTCTTT. Its translation is CASSYRGAWNTEAFF.

The chain links TRBV6-5 to TRBJ1-3; tentative D call: TRBD1 (6 bases). The CDR3 is 15 amino acids. In germline, CDR1 is MNHEY, CDR2 SVGAGI. Between the trimmed V and J ends, which lost 11 bases and 0 bases, there was a span of 17 bases. CDR3 DNA sequence: TGTGCCGGCCGGACAGAAACTTACTCTGGAAACACCATATATTTT. This gives the protein CAGRTETYSGNTIYF.

The CDR3 region has the DNA TGTGCCAGCAGCGTCCAGGGGCCGGCTTTCTTT. Its protein product is CASSVQGPAFF. The chain couples TRBV13 to TRBJ1-1; possible D gene TRBD1, 6 bases. V was cut by 5 bases and J by 11 bases, with 12 bases left in between. The CDR3 covers 11 residues. Germline V CDR1 and CDR2: PRHDT, FYEKMQ (reference sequence). The variable domain in full, completed from reference TRBV13 and TRBJ1-1, reads AAGVIQSPRHLIKEKRETATLKCYPIPRHDTVYWYQQGPGQDPQFLISFYEKMQSDKGSIPDRFSAQQFSDYHSELNMSSLELGDSALYFCASSVQGPAFFGQGTRLTVV.

V gene TRBV7-2 combines with J gene TRBJ1-6, with D tentatively TRBD1 (5 bases). This CDR3 has 16 residues. Trimming shortened V by 4 bases and J by 7 bases, and 17 bases separated the two germline ends. Germline assignment: CDR1 SGHTA and CDR2 FQGNSA. The CDR3 sequence: CASSSGGGKRNSPLHF. The CDR3 DNA follows: TGTGCCAGCAGCTCAGGCGGGGGGAAGCGAAATTCACCCCTCCACTTT.

Points on this clone: Other DNA sequences within the sample encode an identical CDR3. The genes are TRBV12-3 or TRBV12-4 and TRBJ1-1; D call uncertain. The CDR3 length is 13 residues. The V and J ends lost 2 bases and 1 base respectively, with 5 bases between them. In DNA, the CDR3 is TGTGCCAGCAGTTTATGGCCGAACACTGAAGCTTTCTTT. It encodes CASSLWPNTEAFF.

This chain uses TRBV4-2 with TRBJ1-1; weak D call: TRBD1 (5 bases). This CDR3 region has 14 residues. Germline assignment: CDR1 LGHNA and CDR2 YNFKEQ. Between the trimmed V and J ends, which lost 4 bases and 1 base, there was a span of 10 bases. The CDR3 spells CASSPPTENTEAFF. The CDR3 DNA follows: TGTGCCAGCAGCCCACCGACAGAGAACACTGAAGCTTTCTTT.

CDR3 loop: CASSLTGSTEAFF. The CDR3, as DNA: TGTGCCAGCAGCCTTACAGGGAGCACTGAAGCTTTCTTT. The rearrangement uses TRBV5-5 and TRBJ1-1, with D maybe TRBD1 (6 bases). The CDR3 length is 13 residues. Germline loops: CDR1 SGHKS, CDR2 YYEKEE (reference sequence). The V and J ends lost 4 bases and 4 bases respectively, with 11 bases between them. The entire variable domain, with the rest obtained from reference TRBV5-5 and TRBJ1-1, is as follows: DAGVTQSPTHLIKTRGQQVTLRCSPISGHKSVSWYQQVLGQGPQFIFQYYEKEERGRGNFPDRFSARQFPNYSSELNVNALLLGDSALYLCASSLTGSTEAFFGQGTRLTVV.

The V gene is TRBV24-1, the J gene TRBJ2-1, with 11 bases fitting TRBD2. This CDR3 region has 17 residues. V lost 5 bases, J lost 4 bases, and 9 bases stayed unmatched. From germline, CDR1 is KGHDR and CDR2 SFDVKD. In nucleotides, the CDR3 is TGTGCCACCAGTGCTATACCGGGACTAGCGGATTACAATGAGCAGTTCTTC. Protein sequence: CATSAIPGLADYNEQFF.

The rearrangement joins TRBV27 to TRBJ1-5; maybe TRBD1 (5 bases). The CDR3 totals 14 residues. V dropped 2 bases and J dropped 4 bases, with 9 bases sitting between them. Germline-derived CDR1 and CDR2 are MNHEY and SMNVEV (reference sequence). The CDR3 bases are TGTGCCAGCAGTTTAAAGGGGAGGAATCAGCCCCAGCATTTT. Protein product: CASSLKGRNQPQHF.

This sequence joins TRBV20-1 and TRBJ2-7; D is possibly TRBD1 (5 bases). With 3 bases removed from V and 7 bases from J, the gap between germline ends came to 22 bases. Germline V gives CDR1 DFQATT, CDR2 SNEGSKA (reference sequence). This CDR3 spans 15 amino acids. The DNA of the CDR3 is TGCAGTGCTAGTAGCAAAAATCCCTCTCAGGGAGAGCAGTACTTC. Translation: CSASSKNPSQGEQYF.

The chain has TRBV19 and TRBJ2-1, with 7 positions matching TRBD2. Germline loops: CDR1 LNHDA, CDR2 SQIVND (reference sequence). The ends lost 4 bases at V and 4 bases at J; junction bases unmatched: 1. This CDR3 comprises 13 residues. CDR3 region: CASSRRGYNEQFF. The CDR3 DNA follows: TGTGCCAGTAGTAGGCGGGGGTACAATGAGCAGTTCTTC.

The chain has TRBV28 and TRBJ2-7; 11 bases align to TRBD1. The germline gives CDR1 MDHEN, CDR2 SYDVKM. This CDR3 has 16 amino acids. Unmatched junction bases numbered 20, after V lost 10 bases and J lost 9 bases. The CDR3 is CATRGPGTGGTVGQYF. Written as DNA, the CDR3 is TGTGCCACTCGGGGGCCAGGGACAGGGGGTACGGTAGGGCAGTACTTC.

The CDR3 sequence: CASSIDLNQREQYF. CDR3 DNA: TGTGCCAGTAGTATAGATCTCAACCAGCGGGAGCAGTACTTC. The V and J genes are TRBV19 and TRBJ2-7; D perhaps matches TRBD2 (5 bases). Trimming pared 0 bases from V and 7 bases from J, leaving 13 bases between. The CDR3 loop spans 14 amino acids. CDR1 is LNHDA and CDR2 is SQIVND in the germline V gene (reference sequence).

CDR3 residues: CASSPRLAGLLNEQFF. CDR3 DNA: TGTGCCAGCAGTCCTCGACTAGCGGGGCTACTCAATGAGCAGTTCTTC. V is TRBV27 and J is TRBJ2-1; TRBD2 matches 11 bases. V shed 5 bases, J shed 6 bases, and the junction held 9 bases outside the gene matches. The germline V gene has CDR1 MNHEY and CDR2 SMNVEV (reference sequence). This CDR3 spans 16 amino acids.

This rearrangement joins TRBV6-5 to TRBJ1-2; 9 bases are a match to TRBD1. Per the germline V gene, CDR1 is MNHEY and CDR2 is SVGAGI. J lost 12 bases, V lost 6 bases, and 8 bases had no gene match. The CDR3 length is 12 residues. Here the CDR3 reads CASSGTGLRNTF. The CDR3 nucleotides are TGTGCCAGCAGCGGGACAGGGCTCAGAAACACCTTC.

Only one count was recorded for this clone. V and J are TRBV7-9 and TRBJ2-3; 7 bases align to TRBD1. In germline, CDR1 is SEHNR, CDR2 FQNEAQ (reference sequence). The CDR3 loop spans 16 amino acids. The J segment lost 2 bases and the V segment lost 5 bases, leaving 10 bases of the junction unmatched. CDR3: CASSVGTEKLTDTQYF. CDR3 in DNA: TGTGCCAGCAGCGTCGGGACAGAGAAACTCACAGATACGCAGTATTTT.

V usage is TRBV9 and J usage is TRBJ1-4; D is ambiguous. This CDR3 has 16 residues. V shed 0 bases and J shed 1 base, with 10 bases lying between them. Germline V gene data show CDR1 as SGDLS and CDR2 as YYNGEE. This CDR3 is CASSVGQAKTNEKLFF. For the CDR3, the DNA is TGTGCCAGCAGCGTAGGGCAGGCGAAAACTAATGAAAAACTGTTTTTT. The full variable domain, rest sourced from reference TRBV9 and TRBJ1-4, is DSGVTQTPKHLITATGQRVTLRCSPRSGDLSVYWYQQSLDQGLQFLIQYYNGEERAKGNILERFSAQQFPDLHSELNLSSLELGDSALYFCASSVGQAKTNEKLFFGSGTQLSVL.

V gene TRBV6-6 combines with J gene TRBJ2-2; D is possibly TRBD1 (7 bases). Trimming took 2 bases from V and 3 from J, leaving 13 bases between them. The CDR3 covers 16 residues. The germline CDR1 and CDR2 sequences are MNHNY and SVGAGI (reference sequence). CDR3 amino acids: CASSYADREDTGELFF. In DNA form, the CDR3 reads TGTGCCAGCAGTTACGCCGACAGGGAGGACACCGGGGAGCTGTTTTTT.

CDR3 residues: CASSPGQGAGTEAFF. As DNA, the CDR3 is TGTGCCAGCAGCCCCGGACAGGGGGCGGGGACTGAAGCTTTCTTT. V gene TRBV7-2 combines with J gene TRBJ1-1; 11 bases map to TRBD1. The CDR3 consists of 15 residues. Germline lookup yields CDR1 SGHTA and CDR2 FQGNSA. The junction had 7 bases not matched to a gene; V was cut back by 5 bases and J by 5 bases.

This chain links TRBV9 with TRBJ2-2; weak D call: TRBD2 (5 bases). Germline values: CDR1 SGDLS, CDR2 YYNGEE. Trimming stripped 0 bases from V and 3 bases from J, with 15 bases between. The CDR3 spans 17 residues. For the CDR3, the DNA is TGTGCCAGCAGCGTAGGAGGCCGGACTTCCTACACCGGGGAGCTGTTTTTT. This gives the protein CASSVGGRTSYTGELFF.